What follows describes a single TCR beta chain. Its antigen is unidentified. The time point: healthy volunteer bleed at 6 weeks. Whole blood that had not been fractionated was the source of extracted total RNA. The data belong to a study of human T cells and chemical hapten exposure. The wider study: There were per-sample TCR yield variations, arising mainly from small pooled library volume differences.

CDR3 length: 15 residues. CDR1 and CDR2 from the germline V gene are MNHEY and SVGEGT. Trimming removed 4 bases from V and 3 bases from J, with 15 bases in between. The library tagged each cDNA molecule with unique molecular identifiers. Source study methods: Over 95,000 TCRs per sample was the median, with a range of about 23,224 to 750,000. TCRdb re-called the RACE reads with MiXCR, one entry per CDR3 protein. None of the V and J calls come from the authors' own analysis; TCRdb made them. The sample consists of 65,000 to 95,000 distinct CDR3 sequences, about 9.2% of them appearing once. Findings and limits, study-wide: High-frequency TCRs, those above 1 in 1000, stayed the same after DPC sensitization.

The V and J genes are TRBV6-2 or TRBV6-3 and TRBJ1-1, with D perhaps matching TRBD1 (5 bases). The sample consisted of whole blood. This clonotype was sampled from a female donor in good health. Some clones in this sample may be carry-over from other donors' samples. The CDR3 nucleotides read TGTGCCAGCAGTTTCTATACAGGAGTTGACACTGAAGCTTTCTTT. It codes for CASSFYTGVDTEAFF.